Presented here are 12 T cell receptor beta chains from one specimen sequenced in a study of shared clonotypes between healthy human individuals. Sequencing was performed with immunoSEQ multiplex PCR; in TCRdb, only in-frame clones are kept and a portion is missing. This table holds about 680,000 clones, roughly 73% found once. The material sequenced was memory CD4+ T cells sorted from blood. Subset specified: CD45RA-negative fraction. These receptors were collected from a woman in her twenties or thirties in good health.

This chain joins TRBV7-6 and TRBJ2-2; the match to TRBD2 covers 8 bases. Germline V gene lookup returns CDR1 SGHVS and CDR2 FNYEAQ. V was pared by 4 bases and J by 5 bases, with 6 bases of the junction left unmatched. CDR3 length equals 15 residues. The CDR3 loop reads CASSSAGVRTGELFF. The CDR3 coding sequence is TGTGCCAGCAGCTCAGCGGGAGTCAGGACCGGGGAGCTGTTTTTT.

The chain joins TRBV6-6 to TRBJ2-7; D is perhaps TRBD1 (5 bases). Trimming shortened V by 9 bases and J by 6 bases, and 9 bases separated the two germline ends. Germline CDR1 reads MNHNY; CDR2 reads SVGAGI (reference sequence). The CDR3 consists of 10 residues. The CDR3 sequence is CASGRVEQYF. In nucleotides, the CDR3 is TGTGCCAGTGGCAGGGTCGAGCAGTACTTC.

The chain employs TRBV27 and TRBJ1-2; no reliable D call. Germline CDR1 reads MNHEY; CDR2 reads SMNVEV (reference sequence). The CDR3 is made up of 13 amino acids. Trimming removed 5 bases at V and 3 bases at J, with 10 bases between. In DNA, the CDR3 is TGTGCCAGCAGTCGGACCGGATACTATGGCTACACCTTC. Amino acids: CASSRTGYYGYTF.

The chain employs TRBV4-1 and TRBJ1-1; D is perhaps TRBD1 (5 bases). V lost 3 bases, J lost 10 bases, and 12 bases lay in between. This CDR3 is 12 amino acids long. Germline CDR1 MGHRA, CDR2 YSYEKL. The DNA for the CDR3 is TGCGCCAGCAGCCACCCCGAGCAGGGAGCTTTCTTT. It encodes CASSHPEQGAFF.

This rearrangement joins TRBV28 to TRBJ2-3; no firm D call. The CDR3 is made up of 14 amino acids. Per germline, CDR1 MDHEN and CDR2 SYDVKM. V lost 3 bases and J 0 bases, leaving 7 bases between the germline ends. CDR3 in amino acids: CASSLQQSTDTQYF. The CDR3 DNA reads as TGTGCCAGCAGTTTGCAACAGAGCACAGATACGCAGTATTTT.

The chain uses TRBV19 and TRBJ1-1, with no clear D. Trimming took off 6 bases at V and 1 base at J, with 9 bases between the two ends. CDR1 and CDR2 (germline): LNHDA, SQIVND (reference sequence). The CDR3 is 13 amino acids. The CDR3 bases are TGTGCCAGTAGCAAGGAAAAGAACACTGAAGCTTTCTTT. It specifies CASSKEKNTEAFF. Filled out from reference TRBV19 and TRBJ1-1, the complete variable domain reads DGGITQSPKYLFRKEGQNVTLSCEQNLNHDAMYWYRQDPGQGLRLIYYSQIVNDFQKGDIAEGYSVSREKKESFPLTVTSAQKNPTAFYLCASSKEKNTEAFFGQGTRLTVV.

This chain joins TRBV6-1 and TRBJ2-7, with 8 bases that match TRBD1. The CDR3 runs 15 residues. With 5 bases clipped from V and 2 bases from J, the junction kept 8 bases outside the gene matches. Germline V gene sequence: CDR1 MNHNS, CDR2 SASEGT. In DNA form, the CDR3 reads TGTGCCAGCAGTCCCCAGGGGGCTACTGCCTACGAGCAGTACTTC. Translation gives CASSPQGATAYEQYF.

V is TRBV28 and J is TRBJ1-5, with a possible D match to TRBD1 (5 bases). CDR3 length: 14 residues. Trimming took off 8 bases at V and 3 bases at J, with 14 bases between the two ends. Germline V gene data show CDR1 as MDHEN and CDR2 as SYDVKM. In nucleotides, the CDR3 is TGTGCCAGCTTTGCTACAGGTTTCAATCAGCCCCAGCATTTT. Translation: CASFATGFNQPQHF.

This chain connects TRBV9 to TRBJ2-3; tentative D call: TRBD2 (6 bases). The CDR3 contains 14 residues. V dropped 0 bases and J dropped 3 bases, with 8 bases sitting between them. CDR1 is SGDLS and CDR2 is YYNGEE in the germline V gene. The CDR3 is CASSVVSGTDTQYF. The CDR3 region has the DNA TGTGCCAGCAGCGTAGTTAGCGGAACAGATACGCAGTATTTT.

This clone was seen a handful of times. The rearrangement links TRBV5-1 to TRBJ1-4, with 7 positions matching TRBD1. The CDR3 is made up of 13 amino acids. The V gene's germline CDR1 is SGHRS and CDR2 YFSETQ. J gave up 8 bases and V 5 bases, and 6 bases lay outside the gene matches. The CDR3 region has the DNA TGCGCCAGCAGAGGGGGCTTAAGGGAAAAACTGTTTTTT. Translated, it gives CASRGGLREKLFF.

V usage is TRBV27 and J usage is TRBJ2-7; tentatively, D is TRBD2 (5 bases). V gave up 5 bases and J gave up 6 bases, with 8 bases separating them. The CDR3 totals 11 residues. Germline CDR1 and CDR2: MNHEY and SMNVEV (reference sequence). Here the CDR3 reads CASSRGSEQYF. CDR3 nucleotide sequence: TGTGCCAGCAGTCGGGGATCCGAGCAGTACTTC.

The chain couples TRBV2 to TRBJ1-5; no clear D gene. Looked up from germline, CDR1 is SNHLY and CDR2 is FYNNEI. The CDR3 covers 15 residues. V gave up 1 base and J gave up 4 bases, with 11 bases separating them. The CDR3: CASSEVYRSNQPQHF. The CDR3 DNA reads TGTGCCAGCAGTGAAGTGTACCGGAGTAATCAGCCCCAGCATTTT.